This TCR beta chain was obtained from a study of T-cell reconstitution after alpha-beta-depleted transplantation in children. Researchers prepared the TCRbeta library using unique molecular identifiers, the study reports. TCRdb called the PCR reads again in MiXCR, with one record for every CDR3 protein. Here the sample spans under 300,000 distinct CDR3 sequences, 9.7% being singletons. This clonotype was counted many times. The V gene's germline CDR1 is PRHDT and CDR2 FYEKMQ (reference sequence). This CDR3 comprises 18 residues. V was clipped by 5 bases and J by 0 bases; unmatched bases: 11. This receptor was taken from a human donor who donated a stem cell graft to a child with SCID. Sample: PBMCs from the stem cell graft donor, taken from the stem cell graft. The chain is built from TRBV13 and TRBJ2-3, with 10 bases matching TRBD2. The CDR3 DNA reads as TGTGCCAGCAGCACCCAGCGGGGGGGCTTTCAAAGCACAGATACGCAGTATTTT. Protein: CASSTQRGGFQSTDTQYF.